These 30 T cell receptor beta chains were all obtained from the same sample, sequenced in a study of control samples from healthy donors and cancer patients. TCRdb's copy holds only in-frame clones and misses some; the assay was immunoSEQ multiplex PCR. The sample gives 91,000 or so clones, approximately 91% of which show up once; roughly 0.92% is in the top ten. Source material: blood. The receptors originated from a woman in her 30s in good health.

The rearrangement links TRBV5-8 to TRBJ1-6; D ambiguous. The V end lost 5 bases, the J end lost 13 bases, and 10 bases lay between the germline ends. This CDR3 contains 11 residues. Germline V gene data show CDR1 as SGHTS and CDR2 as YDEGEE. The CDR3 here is CASRRISPLHF. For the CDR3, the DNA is TGTGCCAGCAGAAGGATTTCCCCCCTCCACTTT.

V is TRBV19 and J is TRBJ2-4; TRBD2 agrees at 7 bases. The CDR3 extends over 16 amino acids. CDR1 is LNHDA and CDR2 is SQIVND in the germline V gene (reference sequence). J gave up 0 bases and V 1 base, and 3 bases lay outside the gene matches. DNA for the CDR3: TGTGCCAGTAGTATAGCTAGCGGCCTAGCCAAAAACATTCAGTACTTC. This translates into CASSIASGLAKNIQYF.

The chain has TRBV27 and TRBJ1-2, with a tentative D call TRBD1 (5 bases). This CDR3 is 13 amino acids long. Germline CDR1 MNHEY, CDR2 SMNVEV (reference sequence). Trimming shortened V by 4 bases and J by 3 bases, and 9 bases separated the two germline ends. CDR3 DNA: TGTGCCAGCAGTTCCCAGGGATACTATGGCTACACCTTC. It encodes CASSSQGYYGYTF.

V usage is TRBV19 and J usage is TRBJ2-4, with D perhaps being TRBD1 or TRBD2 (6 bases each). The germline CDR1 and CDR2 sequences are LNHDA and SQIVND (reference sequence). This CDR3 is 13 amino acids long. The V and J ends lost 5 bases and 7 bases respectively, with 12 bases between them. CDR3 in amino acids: CASSEGGANIQYF. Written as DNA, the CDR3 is TGTGCCAGTAGTGAGGGGGGAGCGAACATTCAGTACTTC.

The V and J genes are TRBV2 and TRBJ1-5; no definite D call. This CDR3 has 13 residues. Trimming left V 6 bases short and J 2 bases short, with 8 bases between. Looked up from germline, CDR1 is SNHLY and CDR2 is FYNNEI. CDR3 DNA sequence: TGTGCCAGCAGGGGAGACGGCAATCAGCCCCAGCATTTT. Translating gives CASRGDGNQPQHF.

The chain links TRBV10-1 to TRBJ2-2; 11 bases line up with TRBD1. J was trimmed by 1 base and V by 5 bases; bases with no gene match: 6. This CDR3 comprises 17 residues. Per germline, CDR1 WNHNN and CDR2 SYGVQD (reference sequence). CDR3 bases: TGCGCCAGCAGTCAACCCGGGACAGGGGGGAACACCGGGGAGCTGTTTTTT. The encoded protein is CASSQPGTGGNTGELFF.

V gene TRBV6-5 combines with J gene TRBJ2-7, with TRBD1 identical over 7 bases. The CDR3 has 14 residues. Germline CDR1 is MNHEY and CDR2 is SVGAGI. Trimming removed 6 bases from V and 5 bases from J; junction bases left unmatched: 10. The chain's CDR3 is CASRGGQEQHEQYF. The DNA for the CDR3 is TGTGCCAGCAGGGGCGGACAGGAGCAGCACGAGCAGTACTTC.

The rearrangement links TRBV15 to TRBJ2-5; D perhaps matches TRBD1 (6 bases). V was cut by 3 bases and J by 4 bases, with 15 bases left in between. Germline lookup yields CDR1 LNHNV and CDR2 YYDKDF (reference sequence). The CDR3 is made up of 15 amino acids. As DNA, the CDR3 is TGTGCCACCAGCAGCTCCAGGGGAGAGGGAGAGACCCAGTACTTC. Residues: CATSSSRGEGETQYF.

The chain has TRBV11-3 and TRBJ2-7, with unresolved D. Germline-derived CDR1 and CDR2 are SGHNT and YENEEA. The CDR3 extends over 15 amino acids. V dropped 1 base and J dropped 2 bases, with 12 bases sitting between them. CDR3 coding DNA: TGTGCCAGCAGCTTAGGTACAGCCTCAACCTACGAGCAGTACTTC. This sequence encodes CASSLGTASTYEQYF.

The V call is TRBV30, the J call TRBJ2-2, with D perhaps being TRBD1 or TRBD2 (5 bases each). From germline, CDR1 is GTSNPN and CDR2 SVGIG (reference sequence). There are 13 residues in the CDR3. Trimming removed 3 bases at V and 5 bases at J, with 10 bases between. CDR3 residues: CAWSPGGTGELFF. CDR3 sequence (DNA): TGTGCCTGGAGCCCTGGGGGAACCGGGGAGCTGTTTTTT.

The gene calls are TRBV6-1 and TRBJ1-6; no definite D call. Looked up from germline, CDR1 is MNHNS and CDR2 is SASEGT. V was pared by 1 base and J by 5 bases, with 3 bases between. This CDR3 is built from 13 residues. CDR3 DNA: TGTGCCAGCAGTGAAGTGAATAATTCACCCCTCCACTTT. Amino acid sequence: CASSEVNNSPLHF.

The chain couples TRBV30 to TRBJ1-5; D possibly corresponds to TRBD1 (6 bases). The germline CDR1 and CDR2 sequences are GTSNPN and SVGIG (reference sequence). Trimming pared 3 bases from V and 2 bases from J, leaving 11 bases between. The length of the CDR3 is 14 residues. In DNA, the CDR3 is TGTGCCTGGAGCTCTGGGGGCGGCAATCAGCCCCAGCATTTT. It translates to CAWSSGGGNQPQHF.

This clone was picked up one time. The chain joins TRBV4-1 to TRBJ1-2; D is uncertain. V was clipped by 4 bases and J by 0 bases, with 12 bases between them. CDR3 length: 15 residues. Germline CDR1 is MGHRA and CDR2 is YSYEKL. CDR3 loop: CASSLGAGSNYGYTF. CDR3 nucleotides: TGCGCCAGCAGCCTAGGCGCGGGATCTAACTATGGCTACACCTTC.

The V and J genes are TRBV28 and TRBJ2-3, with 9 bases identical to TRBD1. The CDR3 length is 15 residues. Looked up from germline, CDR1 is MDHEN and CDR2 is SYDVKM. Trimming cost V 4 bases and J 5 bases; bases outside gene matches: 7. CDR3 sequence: CASSSGQGGGDTQYF. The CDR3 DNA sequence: TGTGCCAGCAGTTCGGGACAGGGTGGAGGAGATACGCAGTATTTT.

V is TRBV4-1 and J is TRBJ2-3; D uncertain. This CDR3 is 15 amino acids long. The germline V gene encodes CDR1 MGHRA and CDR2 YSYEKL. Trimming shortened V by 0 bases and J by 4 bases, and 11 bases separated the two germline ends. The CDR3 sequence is CASSQDRTPADTQYF. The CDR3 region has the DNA TGCGCCAGCAGCCAAGACCGGACCCCCGCAGATACGCAGTATTTT.

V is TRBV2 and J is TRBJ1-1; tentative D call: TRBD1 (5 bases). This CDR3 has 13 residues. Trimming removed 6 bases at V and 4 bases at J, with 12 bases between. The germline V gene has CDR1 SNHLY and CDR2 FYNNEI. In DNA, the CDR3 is TGTGCCAGCAGCCTCCCTGGGGGCACTGAAGCTTTCTTT. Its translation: CASSLPGGTEAFF.

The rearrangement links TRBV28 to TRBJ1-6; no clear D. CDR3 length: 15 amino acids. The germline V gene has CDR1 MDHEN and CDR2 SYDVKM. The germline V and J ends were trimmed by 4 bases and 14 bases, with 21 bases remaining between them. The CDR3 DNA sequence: TGTGCCAGCAGTTCCCTGACACCGGTGACGGTGGCCCTCCACTTT. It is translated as CASSSLTPVTVALHF. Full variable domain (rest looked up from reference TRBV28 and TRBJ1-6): DVKVTQSSRYLVKRTGEKVFLECVQDMDHENMFWYRQDPGLGLRLIYFSYDVKMKEKGDIPEGYSVSREKKERFSLILESASTNQTSMYLCASSSLTPVTVALHFGNGTRLTVT.

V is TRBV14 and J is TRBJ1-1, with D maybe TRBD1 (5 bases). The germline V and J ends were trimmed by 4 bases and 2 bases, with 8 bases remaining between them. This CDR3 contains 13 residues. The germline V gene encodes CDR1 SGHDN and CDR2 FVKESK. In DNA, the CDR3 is TGTGCCAGCAGCCGGGGCCGAAACACTGAAGCTTTCTTT. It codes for CASSRGRNTEAFF.

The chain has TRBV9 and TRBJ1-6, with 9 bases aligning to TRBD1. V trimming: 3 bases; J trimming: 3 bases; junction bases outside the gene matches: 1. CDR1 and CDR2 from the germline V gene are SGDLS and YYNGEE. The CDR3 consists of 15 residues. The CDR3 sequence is CASSGTGDYNSPLHF. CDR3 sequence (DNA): TGTGCCAGCAGCGGGACAGGGGACTATAATTCACCCCTCCACTTT.

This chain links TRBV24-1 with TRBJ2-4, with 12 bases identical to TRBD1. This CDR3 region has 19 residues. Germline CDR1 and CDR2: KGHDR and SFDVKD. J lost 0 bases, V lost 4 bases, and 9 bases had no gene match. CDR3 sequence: CATSEPGQGAPIAKNIQYF. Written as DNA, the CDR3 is TGTGCCACCAGTGAGCCGGGACAGGGGGCGCCCATAGCCAAAAACATTCAGTACTTC.

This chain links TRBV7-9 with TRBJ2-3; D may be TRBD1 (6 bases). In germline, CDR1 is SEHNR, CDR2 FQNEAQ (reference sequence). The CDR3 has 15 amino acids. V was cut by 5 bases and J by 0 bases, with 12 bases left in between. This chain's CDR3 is CASSQIGGSTDTQYF. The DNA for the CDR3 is TGTGCCAGCAGCCAAATTGGGGGCAGCACAGATACGCAGTATTTT.

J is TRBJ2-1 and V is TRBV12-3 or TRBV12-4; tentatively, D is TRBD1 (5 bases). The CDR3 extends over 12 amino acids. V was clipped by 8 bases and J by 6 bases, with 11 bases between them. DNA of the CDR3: TGTGCCAGCCAGGGTCCGGGCAATGAGCAGTTCTTC. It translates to CASQGPGNEQFF.

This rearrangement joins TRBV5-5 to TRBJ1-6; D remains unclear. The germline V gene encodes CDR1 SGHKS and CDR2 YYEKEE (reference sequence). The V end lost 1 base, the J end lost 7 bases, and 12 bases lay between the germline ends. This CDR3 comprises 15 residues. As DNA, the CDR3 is TGTGCCAGCAGCTTGTATCTGATCGGGAATTCACCCCTCCACTTT. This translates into CASSLYLIGNSPLHF.

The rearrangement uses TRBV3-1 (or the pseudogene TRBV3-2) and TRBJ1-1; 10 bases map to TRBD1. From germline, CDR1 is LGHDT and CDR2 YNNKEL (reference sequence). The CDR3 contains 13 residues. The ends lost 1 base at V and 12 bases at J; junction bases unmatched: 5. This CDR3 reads CASSQVRGQGTFF. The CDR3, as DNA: TGTGCCAGCAGCCAAGTTCGGGGACAGGGGACTTTCTTT.

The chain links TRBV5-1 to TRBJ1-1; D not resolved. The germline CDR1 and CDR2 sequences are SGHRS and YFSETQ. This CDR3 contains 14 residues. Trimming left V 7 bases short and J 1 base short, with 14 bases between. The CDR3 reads CASRPLGRNTEAFF. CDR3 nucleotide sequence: TGCGCCAGCCGGCCTTTGGGGAGGAACACTGAAGCTTTCTTT.

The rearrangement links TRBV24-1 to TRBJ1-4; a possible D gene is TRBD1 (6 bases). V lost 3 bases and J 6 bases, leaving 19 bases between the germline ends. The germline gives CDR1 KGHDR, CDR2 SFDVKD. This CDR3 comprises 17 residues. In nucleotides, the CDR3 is TGTGCCACCAGTGATCCTGACATAAGGGGGGGTGATGAAAAACTGTTTTTT. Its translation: CATSDPDIRGGDEKLFF.

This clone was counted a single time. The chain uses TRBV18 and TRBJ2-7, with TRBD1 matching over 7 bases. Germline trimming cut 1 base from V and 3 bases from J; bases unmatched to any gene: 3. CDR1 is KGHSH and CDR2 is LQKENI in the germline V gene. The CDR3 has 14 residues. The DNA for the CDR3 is TGTGCCAGCTCACCACTACAGGGGTTCTACGAGCAGTACTTC. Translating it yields CASSPLQGFYEQYF. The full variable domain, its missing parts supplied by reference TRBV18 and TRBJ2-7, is NAGVMQNPRHLVRRRGQEARLRCSPMKGHSHVYWYRQLPEEGLKFMVYLQKENIIDESGMPKERFSAEFPKEGPSILRIQQVVRGDSAAYFCASSPLQGFYEQYFGPGTRLTVT.

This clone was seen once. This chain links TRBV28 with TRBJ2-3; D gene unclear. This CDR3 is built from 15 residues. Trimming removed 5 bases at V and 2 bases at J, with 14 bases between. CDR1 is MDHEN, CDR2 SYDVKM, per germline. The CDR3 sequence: CASSPATGLTDTQYF. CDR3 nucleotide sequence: TGTGCCAGCAGTCCGGCTACGGGTCTCACAGATACGCAGTATTTT.

In DNA form, the CDR3 reads TGTGCCAGCAGCTTAACCCTCGATAAAAAGAATGAGCAGTTCTTC. This sequence encodes CASSLTLDKKNEQFF. The chain uses TRBV7-3 and TRBJ2-1; D gene uncertain. The germline V gene has CDR1 SGHTA and CDR2 FQGTGA. The CDR3 totals 15 residues. The ends were cut back, 0 bases at V and 7 bases at J, with 13 bases in the middle.

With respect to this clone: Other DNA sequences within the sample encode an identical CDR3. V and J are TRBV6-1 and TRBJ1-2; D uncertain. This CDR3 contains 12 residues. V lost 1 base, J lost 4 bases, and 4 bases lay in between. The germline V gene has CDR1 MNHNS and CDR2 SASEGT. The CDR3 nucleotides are TGTGCCAGCAGTGAAGGCAGCTATGGCTACACCTTC. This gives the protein CASSEGSYGYTF.